This entry features one T cell receptor (beta chain) sequence. Its antigen is still unknown. CDR3 regions of TCR beta were amplified from RNA transcripts. RT-PCR with HTBI primers came first, then second-round multiplex PCR. One entry per CDR3 protein results from TCRdb running MiXCR on the multiplex PCR reads. The sample contains about 740,000 distinct CDR3 sequences, around 40% of which appear only once. The sample originates from a study of Graves' ophthalmopathy and Graves' hyperthyroidism. The study, taken as a whole, reports: Its predictions of ophthalmopathy progression gave the model 70.59% sensitivity and 72% to 75% specificity.

In germline, CDR1 is SGHDN, CDR2 FVKESK. This CDR3 comprises 15 residues. V lost 4 bases and J lost 0, with 10 bases in between. Patients with other autoimmune diseases, uncontrolled infections, pregnancy or lactation were excluded. The gene calls are TRBV14 and TRBJ1-5; D gene ambiguous. The receptor's source is an adult man with Graves' ophthalmopathy. Sequenced material: peripheral blood. The CDR3 is CASSPGAHSNQPQHF. The CDR3 nucleotides read TGTGCCAGCAGCCCCGGTGCCCATAGCAATCAGCCCCAGCATTTT.